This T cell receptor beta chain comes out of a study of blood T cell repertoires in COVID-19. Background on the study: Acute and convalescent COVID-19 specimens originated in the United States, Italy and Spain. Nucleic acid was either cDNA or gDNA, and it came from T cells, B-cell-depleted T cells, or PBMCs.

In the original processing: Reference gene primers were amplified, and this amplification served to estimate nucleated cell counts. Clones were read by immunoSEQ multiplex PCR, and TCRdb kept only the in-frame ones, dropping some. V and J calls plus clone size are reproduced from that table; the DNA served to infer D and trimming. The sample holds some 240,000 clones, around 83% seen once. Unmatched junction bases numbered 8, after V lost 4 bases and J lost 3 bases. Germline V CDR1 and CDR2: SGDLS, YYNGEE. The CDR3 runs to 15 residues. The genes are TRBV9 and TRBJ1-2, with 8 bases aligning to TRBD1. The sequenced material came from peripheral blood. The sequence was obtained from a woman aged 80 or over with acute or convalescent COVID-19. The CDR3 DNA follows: TGTGCCAGCAGCTTCGGACAGGGACCCCACTATGGCTACACCTTC. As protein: CASSFGQGPHYGYTF.